Described below is a single T cell receptor beta chain sequence and its context. Its antigen is currently unknown. This sample was included in a study of vaccination and CD4 T cells after COVID-19. At the level of the study: The peptides that stimulated the cells were overlapping spike peptides from SARS-CoV-2, HCoV-NL63, HCoV-OC43 and HCoV-229E. General observations from the study: SARS-CoV-2-reactive clonotypes showed a nonsignificant median rise from roughly 21 to 40.

The CDR3 is 12 residues long. The germline V and J ends were trimmed by 5 bases and 7 bases, with 11 bases remaining between them. The Oncomine TCR Beta short-read assay was applied to DNA of cultured CD4+ T cells. TCRdb used MiXCR to reprocess the PCR reads, holding one entry per CDR3 protein. The profile shows about 15,000 distinct CDR3 sequences, approximately 84% of them singletons. As for treatment: roughly ten-day PBMC culture with coronavirus spike peptide pools or control peptides (ViraFEST assay). After culture for approximately 9 days, isolation of CD4+ T cells was performed by negative selection.

Material: CD4+ T cells from blood, cultured in vitro, obtained after SARS-CoV-2 vaccination. The receptor comes from a human donor who received a COVID-19 vaccine. The chain employs TRBV12-3 or TRBV12-4 and TRBJ1-2; D is possibly TRBD1 (5 bases). CDR3 nucleotides: TGTGCCAGCAGTATGACAGAGAGTGGCTACACCTTC. This gives the protein CASSMTESGYTF.